The source of this T cell receptor beta chain is a study of T-cell memory formation after mild COVID-19. Study summary: Each donor largely had its own TCR clusters. Whole-study results and caveats: Confirmation of SARS-CoV-2 specificity was lacking for second-wave clones peaking day 37.

The CDR3 is 14 residues long. The germline gives CDR1 SGHRS, CDR2 YFSETQ. V lost 0 bases, J lost 0 bases, and 6 bases lay in between. TCRdb reanalysed the 5' RACE reads using MiXCR and keeps one entry per CDR3 protein. The sample carries about 400,000 distinct CDR3 sequences, over 13% recorded once. This clonotype was recorded at least ten times. Its matching antigen is unknown. The sample taken for sequencing was PBMCs or a T cell subset sorted from them (not recorded which). This TCR derives from a man in his late teens or twenties who had mild COVID-19 (a few samples of this study predate the infection). Cell type and time point are not known. The rearrangement links TRBV5-1 to TRBJ1-2; D not certain. The CDR3 sequence: CASSLDSPNYGYTF. The CDR3 DNA reads TGCGCCAGCAGCTTGGACAGTCCTAACTATGGCTACACCTTC.